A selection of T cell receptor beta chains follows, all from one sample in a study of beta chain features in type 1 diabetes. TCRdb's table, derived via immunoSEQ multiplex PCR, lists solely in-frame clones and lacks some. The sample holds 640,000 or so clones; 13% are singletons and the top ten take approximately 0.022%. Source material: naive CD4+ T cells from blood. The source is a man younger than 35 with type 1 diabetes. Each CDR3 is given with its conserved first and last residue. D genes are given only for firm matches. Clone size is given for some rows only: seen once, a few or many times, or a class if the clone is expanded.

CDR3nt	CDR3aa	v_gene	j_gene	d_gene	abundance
TGTGCCATCAGTGAGTCAACCGGCCGAGACATTCAGTACTTC	CAISESTGRDIQYF	TRBV10-3	TRBJ2-4	.	few
TGTGCCAGCAGTTCGACAGGGTATCTAACCCTCGGGGGCTACACCTTC	CASSSTGYLTLGGYTF	TRBV6-5	TRBJ1-2	TRBD1	few
TGCGCCAGCAGCCAAGACACGAGGGGGGCCTACACAGATACGCAGTATTTT	CASSQDTRGAYTDTQYF	TRBV4-1	TRBJ2-3	.	few
TGTGCCAGCAGCTTCAGGGGAAATCAGCCCCAGCATTTT	CASSFRGNQPQHF	TRBV7-2	TRBJ1-5	.	few
TGTGCCAGCAAGGACAGCTCCTACAATGAGCAGTTCTTC	CASKDSSYNEQFF	TRBV6-6	TRBJ2-1	.	.
TGCGCCAGCAGACAAACCGGGACAGGGTACAATGAGCAGTTCTTC	CASRQTGTGYNEQFF	TRBV5-1	TRBJ2-1	TRBD1	.
TGTGCCTGGACTAAGGGTGGGGACGAGCAGTACTTC	CAWTKGGDEQYF	TRBV30	TRBJ2-7	.	few
TGTGCCAGTAGGCCCCTGGGGGATAGCAATCAGCCCCAGCATTTT	CASRPLGDSNQPQHF	TRBV19	TRBJ1-5	.	.
TGTGCCAGCAGTGGGACAGGGGTGGCCAAAAACATTCAGTACTTC	CASSGTGVAKNIQYF	TRBV2	TRBJ2-4	TRBD1	.
TGCAGTGCTAGAACCGGTACGCAGTATTTT	CSARTGTQYF	TRBV20-1	TRBJ2-3	.	.
TGTGCCAGCAGCCGCCCCAGGGGGGAGTACTCTGGGGCCAACGTCCTGACTTTC	CASSRPRGEYSGANVLTF	TRBV11-1	TRBJ2-6	.	few
TGTGCCAGCAGCTTAGTACTCTCAGGCACAGATACGCAGTATTTT	CASSLVLSGTDTQYF	TRBV7-9	TRBJ2-3	.	.
TGTGCCTGGAGTGTGGACCCCAGGGTACGCACCCCCTACGAGCAGTACTTC	CAWSVDPRVRTPYEQYF	TRBV30	TRBJ2-7	.	.
TGTGCCAGCAGCGTAGTGGGGGCGATGAACACTGAAGCTTTCTTT	CASSVVGAMNTEAFF	TRBV9	TRBJ1-1	.	.
TGCGCCAGCAGTTTACGGGACAGTAACTACGAGCAGTACTTC	CASSLRDSNYEQYF	TRBV5-1	TRBJ2-7	TRBD1	.
TGTGCCAGCAGTGAATTCGGGATGACCCGGGACACCGGGGAGCTGTTTTTT	CASSEFGMTRDTGELFF	TRBV25-1	TRBJ2-2	.	.
TGTGCCAGCAGCGTAGAGGGGGAGCGTTACTTT	CASSVEGERYF	TRBV9	TRBJ1-1	.	few
TGTGCCAGCAGTTCTGACAGATCTTACGAGCAGTACTTC	CASSSDRSYEQYF	TRBV11-1	TRBJ2-7	.	.
TGTGCCAGCAGCTCCGACAGTTCCTGGGTCAGCATTCAGTACTTC	CASSSDSSWVSIQYF	TRBV5-6	TRBJ2-4	.	.
TGTGCGTTTCGAGGGAGCGGTTATGGCTACACCTTC	CAFRGSGYGYTF	TRBV6-7	TRBJ1-2	.	.
TGTGCCATCAGTGATAGTTTGGCTGAAGCTTTCTTT	CAISDSLAEAFF	TRBV10-3	TRBJ1-1	.	.
TGTGCCAGCAGCTTAACCCGAGATCAGCCCCAGCATTTT	CASSLTRDQPQHF	TRBV11-3	TRBJ1-5	.	.
TGTGCCAGCAGCGAAGGGACAGGTAATCAGCCCCAGCATTTT	CASSEGTGNQPQHF	TRBV9	TRBJ1-5	TRBD1	.
TGTGCCAGCAGTGTGGAGGGGTTTAGCACTGAAGCTTTCTTT	CASSVEGFSTEAFF	TRBV2	TRBJ1-1	.	.
TGTGCCAGCGCCTATCAGGAAGGGGATTACGAGCAGTACTTC	CASAYQEGDYEQYF	TRBV6-5	TRBJ2-7	.	.
TGTGCCAGTAGCGTTCAAGCCCCCTCCTACAATGAGCAGTTCTTC	CASSVQAPSYNEQFF	TRBV19	TRBJ2-1	.	.
TGCAGCGTTTCCCGGGGCAGTGAGAATGAAAAACTGTTTTTT	CSVSRGSENEKLFF	TRBV29-1	TRBJ1-4	.	few
TGTGCCAGCAGCTCAGGGCGGGGGGCCTACCAAGAGACCCAGTACTTC	CASSSGRGAYQETQYF	TRBV7-2	TRBJ2-5	TRBD2	few
TGTGCTAGCACTGGGGGGGGGCTGGAGACCCAGTACTTC	CASTGGGLETQYF	TRBV12-5	TRBJ2-5	.	few
TGTGCCAGCAGCTTAAGTATGGGGAATCAGCCCCAGCATTTT	CASSLSMGNQPQHF	TRBV7-8	TRBJ1-5	.	.
TGTGCCAGCAGCTTAGCGCGACAGGGGGGTGGCTACACCTTC	CASSLARQGGGYTF	TRBV7-8	TRBJ1-2	TRBD1	few
TGTGCCAGCAGGGGGACAGGGAGTAGCAATCAGCCCCAGCATTTT	CASRGTGSSNQPQHF	TRBV2	TRBJ1-5	TRBD1	.
TGTGCCAGCACCACAGGGTCCTACGAGCAGTACTTC	CASTTGSYEQYF	TRBV6-1	TRBJ2-7	.	.
TGTGCCAGCAGTCAGGCTAGCGGGGTATACAATGAGCAGTTCTTC	CASSQASGVYNEQFF	TRBV11-3	TRBJ2-1	TRBD2	.
TGCGCCAGCAGCCAATTGGGACTAGGCCCAGATACGCAGTATTTT	CASSQLGLGPDTQYF	TRBV4-1	TRBJ2-3	TRBD2	few
TGCAGCGTCGTACTAGGGTTCTTCGCTAGCACAGATACGCAGTATTTT	CSVVLGFFASTDTQYF	TRBV29-1	TRBJ2-3	.	.
TGTGCCAGCAGCTTGGCGGCGGTGCAAGAGACCCAGTACTTC	CASSLAAVQETQYF	TRBV5-4	TRBJ2-5	.	few
TGTGCCAGCCCCTCGGAGAGGGGGGCGTTAACAGATACGCAGTATTTT	CASPSERGALTDTQYF	TRBV5-4	TRBJ2-3	.	few
TGTGCCAGCAGCTTATTGCTAGCGGAGGCCCACGAGCAGTACTTC	CASSLLLAEAHEQYF	TRBV7-9	TRBJ2-7	TRBD2	.
TGCGCCAGCAGCCAAGGCCTTTCGGGACAGGTCTACGAGCAGTACTTC	CASSQGLSGQVYEQYF	TRBV4-1	TRBJ2-7	TRBD1	few
TGTGCCAGTCTACGGTCCTCTGGAAACACCATATATTTT	CASLRSSGNTIYF	TRBV6-1	TRBJ1-3	.	.
TGTGCCAGCAGCTCCGATCTATCCGACTACACTGAAGCTTTCTTT	CASSSDLSDYTEAFF	TRBV5-4	TRBJ1-1	.	few
TGTGCCAGCAGCGATGGACAGTATAATTCACCCCTCCACTTT	CASSDGQYNSPLHF	TRBV11-2	TRBJ1-6	.	few
TGTGCCAGTAGTGCTAGGACCAGCCAAGAGACCCAGTACTTC	CASSARTSQETQYF	TRBV19	TRBJ2-5	.	.
TGTGCCAGCAGCCGTAGCGGGGGGACCGATACGCAGTATTTT	CASSRSGGTDTQYF	TRBV7-9	TRBJ2-3	TRBD2	few
TGTGCCAGCTCACCAGGACACTTAAGATCTGGAAACACCATATATTTT	CASSPGHLRSGNTIYF	TRBV18	TRBJ1-3	.	.
TGTGCCAGCAGCTTAGGGACAGATTACAATGAGCAGTTCTTC	CASSLGTDYNEQFF	TRBV7-3	TRBJ2-1	TRBD1	.